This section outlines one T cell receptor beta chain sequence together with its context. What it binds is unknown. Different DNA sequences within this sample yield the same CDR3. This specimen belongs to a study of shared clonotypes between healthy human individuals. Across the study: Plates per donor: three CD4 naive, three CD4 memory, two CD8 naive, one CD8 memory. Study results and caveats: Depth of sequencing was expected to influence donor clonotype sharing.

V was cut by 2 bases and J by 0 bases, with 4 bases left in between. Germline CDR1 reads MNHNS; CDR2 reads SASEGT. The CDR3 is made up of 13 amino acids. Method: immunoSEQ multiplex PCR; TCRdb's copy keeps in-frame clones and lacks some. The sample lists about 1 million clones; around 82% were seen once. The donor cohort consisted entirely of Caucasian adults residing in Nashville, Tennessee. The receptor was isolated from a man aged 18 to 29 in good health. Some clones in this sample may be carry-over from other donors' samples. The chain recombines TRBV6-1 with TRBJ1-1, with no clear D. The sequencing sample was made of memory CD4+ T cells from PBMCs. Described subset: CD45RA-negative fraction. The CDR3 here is CASSESLNTEAFF. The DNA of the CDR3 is TGTGCCAGCAGTGAAAGTCTGAACACTGAAGCTTTCTTT.